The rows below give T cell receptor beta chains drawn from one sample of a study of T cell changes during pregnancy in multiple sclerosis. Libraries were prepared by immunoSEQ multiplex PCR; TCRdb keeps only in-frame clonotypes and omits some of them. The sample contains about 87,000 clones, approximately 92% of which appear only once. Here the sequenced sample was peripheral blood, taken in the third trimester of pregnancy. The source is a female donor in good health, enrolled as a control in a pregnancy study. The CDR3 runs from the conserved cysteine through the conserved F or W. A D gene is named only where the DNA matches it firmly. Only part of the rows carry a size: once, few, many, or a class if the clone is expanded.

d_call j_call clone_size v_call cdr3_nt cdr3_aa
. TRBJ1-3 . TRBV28 TGTGCCAGCAGTTTATGGCTGGAGGGCAGGATCGGGTCTGGAAACACCATATATTTT CASSLWLEGRIGSGNTIYF
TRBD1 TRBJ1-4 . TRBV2 TGTGCCAGCAGTGTGGAGGGGGCGGGTTCTAATGAAAAACTGTTTTTT CASSVEGAGSNEKLFF
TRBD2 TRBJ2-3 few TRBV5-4 TGTGCCAGCAGATCGCGGGAGGATGGCACAGATACGCAGTATTTT CASRSREDGTDTQYF
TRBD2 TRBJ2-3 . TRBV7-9 TGTGCCAGCAGCCCGGGACTAGCGGGGCCCACAGATACGCAGTATTTT CASSPGLAGPTDTQYF
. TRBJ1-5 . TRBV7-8 TGTGCCAGCAGCTTAGCTTCCTATCAGCCCCAGCATTTT CASSLASYQPQHF
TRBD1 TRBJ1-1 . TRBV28 TGTGCCAGCAGACCGGGACAGGTGAACACTGAAGCTTTCTTT CASRPGQVNTEAFF
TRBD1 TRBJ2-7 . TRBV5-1 TGCGCCAGCAGCCAACTCGGGACAGGGGAGCCTCTAGACGAGCAGTACTTC CASSQLGTGEPLDEQYF
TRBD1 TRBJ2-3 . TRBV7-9 TGTGCCAGCAGCTTGGACAGGTCTAGCACAGATACGCAGTATTTT CASSLDRSSTDTQYF
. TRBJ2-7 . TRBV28 TGTGCCAGCAGTCCGAGGGGGGAGCAGTACTTC CASSPRGEQYF
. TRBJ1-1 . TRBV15 TGTGCCACCGCCGGGCAGTCCGGGAAAGCTTTCTTT CATAGQSGKAFF
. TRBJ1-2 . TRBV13 TGTGCCAGCAGTGAGGGTTATGGCTACACCTTC CASSEGYGYTF
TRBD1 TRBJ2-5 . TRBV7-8 TGTGCCAGCAGCCGACAGGGGAGAGGGACCCAGTACTTC CASSRQGRGTQYF
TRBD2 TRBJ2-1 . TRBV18 TGTGCCAGCTCACCTAAAGCGGGAGCCCATGAGCAGTTCTTC CASSPKAGAHEQFF
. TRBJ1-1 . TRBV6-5 TGTGCCAGCCGTTTAACAGAGTCGAATGAAGCTTTCTTT CASRLTESNEAFF
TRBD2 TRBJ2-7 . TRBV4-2 TGTGCCAGCAGACCATCCGTAGCGGGAGTCTACGAGCAGTACTTC CASRPSVAGVYEQYF
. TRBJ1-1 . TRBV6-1 TGTGCCAGCAGTGAACAGGGGTGGGGGAACACTGAAGCTTTCTTT CASSEQGWGNTEAFF
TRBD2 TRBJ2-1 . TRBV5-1 TGCGCCAGCAGCCCCCTATCTGGCGGGAGCTCCTACAATGAGCAGTTCTTC CASSPLSGGSSYNEQFF
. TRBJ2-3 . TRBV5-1 TGCGCCAGCAGCCCGGGACAAAGCACAGATACGCAGTATTTT CASSPGQSTDTQYF
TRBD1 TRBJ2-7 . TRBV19 TGTGCCAGTAGTCCCCTGACAGGGCCCTACTACGAGCAGTACTTC CASSPLTGPYYEQYF
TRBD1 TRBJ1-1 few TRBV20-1 TGCAGTGCTAAACGACAGGGTGAAGCTTTCTTT CSAKRQGEAFF
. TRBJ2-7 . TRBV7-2 TGTGCCAGCAGCTCGAGTGGGGGGGAGCAGTACTTC CASSSSGGEQYF
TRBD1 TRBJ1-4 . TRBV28 TGTGCCAGCAGTTCCCAGGGACAGGGGGCTGGATATGAAAAACTGTTTTTT CASSSQGQGAGYEKLFF
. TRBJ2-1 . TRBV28 TGTGCCAGCAGTCCCCCTAGCCGTTACAATGAGCAGTTCTTC CASSPPSRYNEQFF
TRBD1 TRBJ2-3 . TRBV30 TGTGCCTGGACACAGGGGGCGCGGGATACGCAGTATTTT CAWTQGARDTQYF
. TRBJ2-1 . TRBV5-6 TGTGCCAGCAGCTTGGCGGGGAGCTCCTACAATGAGCAGTTCTTC CASSLAGSSYNEQFF
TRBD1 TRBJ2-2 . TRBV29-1 TGCAGCGGGCTGGGGACAGGGGACAACACCGGGGAGCTGTTTTTT CSGLGTGDNTGELFF
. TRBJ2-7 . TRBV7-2 TGTGCCAGCAGCTATGAGGGCAGACCAGATGCCTACGAGCAGTACTTC CASSYEGRPDAYEQYF
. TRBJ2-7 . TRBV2 TGTGCCAGCAGTGAAGCCCCAGGGGAATCCTACGAGCAGTACTTC CASSEAPGESYEQYF
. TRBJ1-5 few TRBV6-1 TGTGCCAGCAGTGGCGGGGGCAGCAATCAGCCCCAGCATTTT CASSGGGSNQPQHF
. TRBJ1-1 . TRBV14 TGTGCCAGCAGCTCAGCAGGACTCGCGAACACTGAAGCTTTCTTT CASSSAGLANTEAFF
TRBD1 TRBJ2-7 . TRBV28 TGTGCCAGCACCACTTTGCACGGGACAGATGGCCACGAGCAGTACTTC CASTTLHGTDGHEQYF
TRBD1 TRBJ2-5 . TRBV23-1 TGCGCCAGCAGCCAAGGGACAGGGTGGAATACCCAGTACTTC CASSQGTGWNTQYF
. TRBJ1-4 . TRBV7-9 TGTGCCAGCAGCTTATCGGATGGGGCTTTAGGCGAAAAACTGTTTTTT CASSLSDGALGEKLFF
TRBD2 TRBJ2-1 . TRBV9 TGTGCCAGCAGCGTAGCCAGCGGGAGAGCCTACAATGAGCAGTTCTTC CASSVASGRAYNEQFF
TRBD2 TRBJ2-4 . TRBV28 TGTGCCAGCAGTTTAGGCCTAGCGGGAGTTGGGAACATTCAGTACTTC CASSLGLAGVGNIQYF
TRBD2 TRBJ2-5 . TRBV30 TGTGCCTGGAGTGTACGACTAGCGGGAGAGACCCAGTACTTC CAWSVRLAGETQYF
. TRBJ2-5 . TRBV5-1 TGCGCCAGCAGCTTGGGACAGATCTCACAAGAGACCCAGTACTTC CASSLGQISQETQYF
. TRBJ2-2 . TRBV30 TGTGCCTGGGAGCAGGGTTCCGGGGAGCTGTTTTTT CAWEQGSGELFF
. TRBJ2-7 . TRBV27 TGTGCCAGCAGTCCTTCGCGCTACGAGCAGTACTTC CASSPSRYEQYF
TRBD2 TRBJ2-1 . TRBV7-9 TGTGCCAGCAGCCCCGATCTAGCGGGAGAGTTTAGTGAGCAGTTCTTC CASSPDLAGEFSEQFF
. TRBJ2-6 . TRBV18 TGTGCCAGCTCACCCGGACAGTCTGGGGCCAACGTCCTGACTTTC CASSPGQSGANVLTF
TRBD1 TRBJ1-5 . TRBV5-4 TGTGCCAGCAGCGGGGACAGATTGGTGTGCCAGCCCCAGCATTTT CASSGDRLVCQPQHF
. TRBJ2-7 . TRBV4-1 TGCGCCAGCAGCCAAGAGTGGCTGGTCAAGTCCTACGAGCAGTACTTC CASSQEWLVKSYEQYF
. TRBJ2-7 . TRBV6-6 TGTGCCAGCAGTTCCGCCGACAGGACCTACGAGCAGTACTTC CASSSADRTYEQYF
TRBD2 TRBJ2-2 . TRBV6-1 TGTGCCAGCAGTGGGATAGCGGGATTTAACACCGGGGAGCTGTTTTTT CASSGIAGFNTGELFF
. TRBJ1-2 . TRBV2 TGTGCCAGCAGGGCCGGGGGGTATGGCTACACCTTC CASRAGGYGYTF
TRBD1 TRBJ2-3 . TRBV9 TGTGCCAGCAGCGTAGTAGGGGGCAAGGTGGATACGCAGTATTTT CASSVVGGKVDTQYF
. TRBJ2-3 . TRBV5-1 TGCGCCAGCAGGATTAGGGGGTCCCCCGGAGATACGCAGTATTTT CASRIRGSPGDTQYF
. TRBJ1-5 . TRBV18 TGTGCCAGCTCACCAGGGAGACTAAGTTATAGCAATCAGCCCCAGCATTTT CASSPGRLSYSNQPQHF
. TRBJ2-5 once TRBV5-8 TGTGCCAGCAGCCTCCGACTGCAAGAGACCCAGTACTTC CASSLRLQETQYF
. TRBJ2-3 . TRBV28 TGTGCCAGCAGTTTGGGGGCGGGAGCCACAGATACGCAGTATTTT CASSLGAGATDTQYF
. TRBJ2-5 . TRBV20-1 TGCAGTGCTTCGCAAGAGACCCAGTACTTC CSASQETQYF
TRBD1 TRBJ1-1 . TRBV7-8 TGTGCCAGCAGCCCGGACAGGGAGACTGAAGCTTTCTTT CASSPDRETEAFF
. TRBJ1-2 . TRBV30 TGTGCCTGGAGTGTACAGGAGTTCGATGGTTACACCTTC CAWSVQEFDGYTF
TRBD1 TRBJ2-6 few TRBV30 TGTGCCTGGCGTCAATTGACAGGGAACAGCTCTGGGGCCAACGTCCTGACTTTC CAWRQLTGNSSGANVLTF
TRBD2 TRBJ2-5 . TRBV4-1 TGCGCCAGCAGCCAAGAGTCAACTAGCGCTCAAGAGACCCAGTACTTC CASSQESTSAQETQYF
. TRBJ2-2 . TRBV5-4 TGTGCCAGCAGCCGAATCACAGGGGAGGACACCGGGGAGCTGTTTTTT CASSRITGEDTGELFF
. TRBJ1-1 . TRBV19 TGTGCCAGTAGTAGGGGGCTGGGAACTGAAGCTTTCTTT CASSRGLGTEAFF
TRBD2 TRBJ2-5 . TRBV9 TGTGCCAGCAGCGTAGGCGCGGGAGGGCCGGAGACCCAGTACTTC CASSVGAGGPETQYF